This T cell receptor beta chain was identified during a study of cytomegalovirus exposure and HLA in healthy donors. Vbeta (60) and Jbeta (13) primers were used in the PCR. Using immunoSEQ multiplex PCR, the repertoire was profiled, and TCRdb retains in-frame clones only, with some absent. The sample gives roughly 120,000 clones, about 80% of which show up once; approximately 8.8% is in the top ten. This clone was found a few times. This CDR3 spans 13 amino acids. The germline V gene encodes CDR1 SGHAT and CDR2 FQNNGV. V was cut by 4 bases and J by 2 bases, with 8 bases left in between. Everyone who donated was a healthy bone marrow donor.

This sequence was found in a female donor in good health and CMV-seropositive. Sequencing used PBMCs. This chain connects TRBV11-2 to TRBJ1-2; D is ambiguous. The CDR3 region is CASSSGVNYGYTF. DNA for the CDR3: TGTGCCAGCAGCTCGGGAGTCAACTATGGCTACACCTTC.